The rows below give T cell receptor beta chains drawn from one sample of a study of CD8 T cells in ankylosing spondylitis. TCRdb passed the 5' RACE reads through MiXCR, listing each CDR3 protein once. The sample lists hundreds of thousands of distinct CDR3 sequences, about 24% occurring once. The sample comprised blood, either unsorted or a sorted T cell fraction (not recorded which). These receptors were taken from a male donor with ankylosing spondylitis. Both conserved end residues are part of each CDR3. Each record gives: clone size, D gene, J gene, V gene, CDR3 protein, CDR3 DNA. A D gene is named only where the DNA matches it firmly. Not every row has a clone size; where given, it reads once, few, many or a size class.

few	.	TRBJ2-7	TRBV6-5	CASSYFPGISYEQYF	TGTGCCAGCAGTTACTTTCCTGGCATCTCCTACGAGCAGTACTTC
few	TRBD2	TRBJ2-1	TRBV20-1	CSAKVTSVSGEQFF	TGCAGTGCTAAAGTGACTAGCGTATCCGGTGAGCAGTTCTTC
few	TRBD2	TRBJ2-2	TRBV10-1	CASGTSGNTGELFF	TGCGCCAGCGGGACTAGCGGGAACACCGGGGAGCTGTTTTTT
few	.	TRBJ2-3	TRBV4-2	CASSLSSKDTQYF	TGTGCCAGCAGCCTATCTTCGAAAGATACGCAGTATTTT
few	.	TRBJ2-1	TRBV10-3	CAISGSFVDGNEQFF	TGTGCCATCAGTGGATCTTTTGTGGACGGTAATGAGCAGTTCTTC
few	TRBD2	TRBJ2-3	TRBV7-2	CASRPGLAENTQYF	TGTGCCAGCCGGCCAGGACTAGCGGAGAATACGCAGTATTTT
.	TRBD1	TRBJ1-5	TRBV30	CAWTLSGTASQPQHF	TGTGCCTGGACATTAAGCGGGACAGCGTCACAGCCCCAGCATTTT
few	.	TRBJ1-4	TRBV20-1	CSARDPPTNEKLFF	TGCAGTGCTAGAGACCCTCCAACTAATGAAAAACTGTTTTTT
few	.	TRBJ2-3	TRBV2	CASRPWGSGPSDTQYF	TGTGCCAGCAGACCCTGGGGTAGCGGACCCTCGGATACGCAGTATTTT
.	TRBD1	TRBJ1-5	TRBV20-1	CSARDRVLGSNQPQHF	TGCAGTGCCCGAGACAGGGTGTTGGGTAGCAATCAGCCCCAGCATTTT
.	TRBD2	TRBJ2-2	TRBV20-1	CSARSREGTGELFF	TGCAGTGCTAGGTCCCGGGAGGGGACCGGGGAGCTGTTTTTT
.	.	TRBJ2-1	TRBV12-3/TRBV12-4	CASSPGFHNEQFF	TGTGCCAGCAGTCCCGGATTCCACAATGAGCAGTTCTTC
once	.	TRBJ1-2	TRBV2	CASRQRAFGNYGYTF	TGTGCCAGCAGGCAGAGGGCTTTCGGAAACTATGGCTACACCTTC
.	TRBD1	TRBJ1-1	TRBV5-1	CASSDPGQGMNTEAFF	TGCGCCAGCAGCGATCCGGGACAGGGGATGAACACTGAAGCTTTCTTT
.	TRBD2	TRBJ2-1	TRBV6-2/TRBV6-3	CASTPGGGLAGPEQFF	TGTGCCAGCACCCCTGGGGGGGGACTAGCGGGGCCTGAGCAGTTCTTC
.	.	TRBJ2-7	TRBV5-1	CASSGSQGRYEQYF	TGCGCCAGCAGCGGGTCCCAGGGTAGGTACGAGCAGTACTTC
.	.	TRBJ2-2	TRBV12-3/TRBV12-4	CANLRGTGELFF	TGTGCCAACCTTAGGGGCACCGGGGAGCTGTTTTTT
.	TRBD1	TRBJ1-4	TRBV6-1	CASRKTGVNEKLFF	TGTGCCAGCCGTAAGACAGGGGTTAATGAAAAACTGTTTTTT
few	TRBD2	TRBJ2-5	TRBV24-1	CATSDLSGSAETQYF	TGTGCCACCAGTGATTTGAGCGGGAGCGCAGAGACCCAGTACTTC
.	TRBD1	TRBJ2-5	TRBV12-3/TRBV12-4	CASSDQDRGGTQYF	TGTGCCAGCAGTGACCAAGACAGGGGCGGGACCCAGTACTTC
few	.	TRBJ1-2	TRBV25-1	CASSDPGRTNGYTF	TGTGCCAGCAGTGACCCCGGACGGACAAATGGCTACACCTTC
.	.	TRBJ1-1	TRBV6-1	CASKNRIVGGNTEAFF	TGTGCCAGCAAAAACAGGATCGTAGGGGGGAACACTGAAGCTTTCTTT
few	.	TRBJ2-2	TRBV12-3/TRBV12-4	CASSPWGDATGELFF	TGTGCCAGCAGTCCCTGGGGGGATGCAACCGGGGAGCTGTTTTTT
.	TRBD1	TRBJ1-6	TRBV4-1	CASSQVGQGLTPLHF	TGCGCCAGCAGCCAAGTGGGACAGGGATTGACACCCCTCCACTTT
.	.	TRBJ1-3	TRBV9	CASSVESVPGNTIYF	TGTGCCAGCAGCGTAGAATCAGTCCCTGGAAACACCATATATTTT
.	TRBD1	TRBJ2-7	TRBV29-1	CSVLTGALWAEQYF	TGCAGCGTCCTAACAGGGGCCCTATGGGCCGAGCAGTACTTC
many	TRBD2	TRBJ2-1	TRBV24-1	CATSDPGTSGFNEQFF	TGTGCCACCAGTGATCCCGGGACTAGCGGGTTCAATGAGCAGTTCTTC
many	TRBD2	TRBJ2-3	TRBV5-1	CARSQEREGLDTQYF	TGCGCGAGGAGTCAGGAGCGGGAGGGCCTAGATACGCAGTATTTT
few	TRBD1	TRBJ2-7	TRBV2	CASSLTGQGAQEQYF	TGTGCCAGCAGTCTGACGGGACAGGGGGCTCAAGAGCAGTACTTC
.	TRBD2	TRBJ2-3	TRBV12-3/TRBV12-4	CASRRRTSGWDTDTQYF	TGTGCCAGCAGACGACGGACTAGCGGGTGGGACACAGATACGCAGTATTTT
few	.	TRBJ1-5	TRBV20-1	CSATGWGNQPQHF	TGCAGTGCTACAGGGTGGGGCAATCAGCCCCAGCATTTT
.	.	TRBJ2-3	TRBV7-7	CASSSLTTDTQYF	TGTGCCAGCAGCTCTCTTACCACAGATACGCAGTATTTT